Listed here are 9 T cell receptor beta chains from one sample, sequenced in a study of early T cells in non-severe SARS-CoV-2 infection. One entry per CDR3 protein results from TCRdb running MiXCR on the 5' RACE reads. The sample holds 100,000 to 150,000 distinct CDR3 sequences, 15% seen once. The source material was whole blood. The receptors shown here come from an adult who was a healthcare worker with PCR-confirmed SARS-CoV-2 infection or an uninfected control (not recorded which).

This chain connects TRBV12-3 or TRBV12-4 to TRBJ1-2, with D unclear. The CDR3 is 13 amino acids. Trimming stripped 6 bases from V and 8 bases from J, with 16 bases between. This chain's CDR3 is CASSLKGSAGYTF. CDR3 nucleotides: TGTGCCAGCAGCCTAAAGGGCTCGGCAGGCTACACCTTC.

The chain uses TRBV6-5 and TRBJ2-1, with 10 positions matching TRBD2. CDR3 length: 16 residues. V was clipped by 2 bases and J by 8 bases; unmatched bases: 9. Germline CDR1 is MNHEY and CDR2 is SVGAGI. CDR3 coding DNA: TGTGCCAGCAGTTACGGGAGCGGGGGGGCCCCGGATGAGCAGTTCTTC. Translation: CASSYGSGGAPDEQFF.

The rearrangement uses TRBV25-1 and TRBJ1-1; TRBD1 is a possible D gene (5 bases). The V gene lost 3 bases and the J gene lost 11 bases, with 19 bases spanning the gap. The CDR3 runs 14 residues. The germline gives CDR1 MGHDK, CDR2 SYGVNS. The CDR3 region has the DNA TGTGCCAGCAGTGATACCGGGACTCGGGCTGGGGCTTTCTTT. This encodes CASSDTGTRAGAFF.

The V call is TRBV7-9, the J call TRBJ2-7; D is unresolved. Trimming pared 0 bases from V and 6 bases from J, leaving 6 bases between. Germline CDR1 SEHNR, CDR2 FQNEAQ (reference sequence). This CDR3 is built from 12 residues. The CDR3 region is CASSLAPSEQYF. CDR3 bases: TGTGCCAGCAGCTTAGCCCCTAGCGAGCAGTACTTC.

This rearrangement joins TRBV29-1 to TRBJ2-6, with no clear D. Germline CDR1 is SQVTM and CDR2 is ANQGSEA. V was trimmed by 7 bases and J by 3 bases, leaving 16 bases between them. This CDR3 is built from 15 residues. The CDR3: CSAELRDFGANVLTF. The CDR3 DNA sequence: TGCAGCGCCGAGCTAAGGGATTTTGGGGCCAACGTCCTGACTTTC.

In its sample, this clonotype was seen a few times. The rearrangement uses TRBV5-1 and TRBJ1-2; tentative D call: TRBD1 (5 bases). This CDR3 has 13 amino acids. Trimming cost V 3 bases and J 3 bases, with 9 bases left between them. The germline gives CDR1 SGHRS, CDR2 YFSETQ. The CDR3 DNA follows: TGCGCCAGCAGCTCAACAGGCGACTATGGCTACACCTTC. Its protein product is CASSSTGDYGYTF.

This clonotype has a handful of counts. This chain uses TRBV4-1 with TRBJ2-3; D remains unclear. The CDR3 extends over 13 amino acids. Germline-derived CDR1 and CDR2 are MGHRA and YSYEKL. Trimming took 2 bases from V and 3 from J, leaving 6 bases between them. Here the CDR3 DNA reads TGCGCCAGCAGCCAATTGGAAACAGATACGCAGTATTTT. This encodes CASSQLETDTQYF.

In this sample, this clonotype turned up many times. This chain joins TRBV6-2 or TRBV6-3 and TRBJ1-3; tentative D call: TRBD1 (6 bases). Germline V CDR1 and CDR2: MNHEY, SVGEGT. The CDR3 has 15 residues. Trimming took off 2 bases at V and 5 bases at J, with 13 bases between the two ends. CDR3 region: CASSYQADRRNTIYF. The CDR3 nucleotides are TGTGCCAGCAGTTACCAAGCGGACAGACGAAACACCATATATTTT.

This clonotype has only a few counts. The rearrangement links TRBV27 to TRBJ2-3; no clear D. The CDR3 is 13 residues long. The germline V gene has CDR1 MNHEY and CDR2 SMNVEV (reference sequence). Trimming removed 6 bases at V and 11 bases at J, with 18 bases between. CDR3 sequence (DNA): TGTGCCAGCAGCTACCCCCTCAACGGCAGGCAGTATTTT. It yields the protein CASSYPLNGRQYF.